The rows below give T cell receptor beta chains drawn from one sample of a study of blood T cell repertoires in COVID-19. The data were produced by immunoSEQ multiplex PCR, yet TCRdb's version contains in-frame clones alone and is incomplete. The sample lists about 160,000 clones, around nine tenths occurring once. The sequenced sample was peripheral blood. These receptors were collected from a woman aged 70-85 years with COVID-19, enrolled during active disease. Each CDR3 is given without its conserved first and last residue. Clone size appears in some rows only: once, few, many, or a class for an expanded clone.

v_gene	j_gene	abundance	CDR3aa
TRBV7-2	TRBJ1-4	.	ASSLVVGRGEEKLF
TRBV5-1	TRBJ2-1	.	ASRQTSGEQF
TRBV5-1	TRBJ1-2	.	ASSLTRNNREHGYT
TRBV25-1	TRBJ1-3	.	ASSESVADTIY
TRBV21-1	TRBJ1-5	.	ASTIPTGAKQPQH
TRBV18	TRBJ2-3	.	ASSPGAGSADTQY
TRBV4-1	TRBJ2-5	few	ASSLPQGAQY
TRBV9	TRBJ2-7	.	ASSLGGLPSYEQY
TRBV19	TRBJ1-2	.	ASSIREIHGYT
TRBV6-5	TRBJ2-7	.	ASSRTRADSYEQY
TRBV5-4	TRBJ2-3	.	ASSPAEAGGMNTQY
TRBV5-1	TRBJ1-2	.	ASSLSGGGYGYT
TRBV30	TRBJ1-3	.	AWRRGQSSGNTIY
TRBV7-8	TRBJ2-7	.	ASSLIGTDRAAYEQY
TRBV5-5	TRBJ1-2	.	ASSPPIPPGPGYT
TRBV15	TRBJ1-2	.	ATSGERNYGYT
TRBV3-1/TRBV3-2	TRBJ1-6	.	ASSQARPGANSPLH
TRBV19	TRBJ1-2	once	ASSTRQSDNYGYT
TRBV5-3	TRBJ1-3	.	ARSLPGTGAAGNTIY
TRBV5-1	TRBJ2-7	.	ASSVSGGPYEQY
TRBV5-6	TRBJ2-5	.	ASSGLTGGKTQY
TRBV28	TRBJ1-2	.	ASKMGQGYGYT
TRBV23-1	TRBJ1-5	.	ASSQQGTVLYQPQH
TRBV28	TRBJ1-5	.	ASSLWRGPSNQPQH